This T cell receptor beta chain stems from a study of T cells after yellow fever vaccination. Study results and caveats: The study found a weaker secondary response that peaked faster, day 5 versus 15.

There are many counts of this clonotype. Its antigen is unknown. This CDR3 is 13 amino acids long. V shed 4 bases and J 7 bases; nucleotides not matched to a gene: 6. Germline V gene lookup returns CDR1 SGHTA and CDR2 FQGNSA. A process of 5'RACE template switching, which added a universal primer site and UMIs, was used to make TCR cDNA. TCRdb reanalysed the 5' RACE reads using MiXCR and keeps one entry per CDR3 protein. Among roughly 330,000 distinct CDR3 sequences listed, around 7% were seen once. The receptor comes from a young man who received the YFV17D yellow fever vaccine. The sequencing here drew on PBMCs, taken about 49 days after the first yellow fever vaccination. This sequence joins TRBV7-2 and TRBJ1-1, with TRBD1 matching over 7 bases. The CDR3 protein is CASSSDREDEAFF. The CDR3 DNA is TGTGCCAGCAGCTCCGACAGGGAGGATGAAGCTTTCTTT.